This TCR beta chain was recovered during a study of OX40 agonist ivuxolimab in advanced cancers. Looking at the study overall: The mean age was 60 years, ranging from about 20 to 85, with approximately 83% of participants male.

Clones were read by immunoSEQ multiplex PCR, and TCRdb kept only the in-frame ones, dropping some. This table has approximately 65,000 clones, about 89% appearing once. Whole-study results and caveats: At doses 0.1 to 3.0 mg/kg, CD4+ and CD8+ clones expanded. Specificity for antigen went undetermined in the expanded peripheral T cells.

With regard to this clone: Its antigen is unknown.

The clonotype comes from an adult with an advanced solid tumor such as melanoma, head and neck, liver or kidney cancer. The sample in question was CD4+ or CD8+ T cells sorted from blood, obtained in a trial of the OX40 agonist ivuxolimab.

CDR3 bases: TGTGCCATCAGTGAGTCGGAGGACATCCAGTTCTTC. It translates to CAISESEDIQFF. This chain connects TRBV10-3 to TRBJ2-1; D may be TRBD1 or TRBD2 (5 bases each). Germline V gives CDR1 ENHRY, CDR2 SYGVKD. V lost 0 bases to trimming and J lost 13 bases, with 10 bases between them. This CDR3 has 12 residues.